This T cell receptor (beta chain) was observed in a study of blood T cell repertoires in COVID-19. Study context: Material from acute and convalescent COVID-19 was sourced from the United States, Italy and Spain. Sources were T cells, B-cell-depleted T cells, or PBMCs; the material itself was cDNA or gDNA.

Germline CDR1 SNHLY, CDR2 FYNNEI. V lost 6 bases, J lost 2 bases, and 11 bases lay in between. The CDR3 runs to 14 residues. Seattle enrolled patients during active infection and tracked them longitudinally. Original handling: How many nucleated cells were present was estimated from reference gene primer amplification. Sequencing used immunoSEQ multiplex PCR; TCRdb keeps in-frame clones, though not all of them. V and J calls and clone size are those listed in that table; D and trimming were worked out from the DNA. This table holds under 400,000 clones, about 91% found once. The origin of this receptor is a woman aged 30 to 39 with COVID-19, enrolled during active disease. The sequencing sample was made of peripheral blood. The rearrangement joins TRBV2 to TRBJ1-5, with D uncertain. In DNA, the CDR3 is TGTGCCAGCAGCTATGGGGAGGGCAATCAGCCCCAGCATTTT. Its translation: CASSYGEGNQPQHF.